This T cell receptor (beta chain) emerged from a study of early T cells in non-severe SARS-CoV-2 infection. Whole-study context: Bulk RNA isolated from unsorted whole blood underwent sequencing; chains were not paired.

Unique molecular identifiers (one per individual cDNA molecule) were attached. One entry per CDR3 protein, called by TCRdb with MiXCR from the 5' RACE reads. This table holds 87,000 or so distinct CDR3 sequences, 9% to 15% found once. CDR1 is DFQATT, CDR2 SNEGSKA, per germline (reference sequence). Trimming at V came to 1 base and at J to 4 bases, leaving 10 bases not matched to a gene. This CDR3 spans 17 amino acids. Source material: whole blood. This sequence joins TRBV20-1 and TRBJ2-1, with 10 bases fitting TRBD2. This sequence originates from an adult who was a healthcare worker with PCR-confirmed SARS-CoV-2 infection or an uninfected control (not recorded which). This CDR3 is CSARVASGRIEYNEQFF. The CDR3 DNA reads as TGCAGTGCTAGAGTGGCTAGCGGGAGAATTGAGTACAATGAGCAGTTCTTC.